One sample yielded the 21 T cell receptor beta chains listed below, sequenced in a study of vaccination and CD4 T cells after COVID-19. Indicated treatment: roughly ten-day PBMC culture with coronavirus spike peptide pools or control peptides (ViraFEST assay). These receptors' targets are unknown. Cultured CD4+ T cell DNA underwent sequencing with the Oncomine TCR Beta short-read assay. TCRdb analysed the PCR reads with MiXCR anew, one entry per CDR3 protein. The table records some 16,000 distinct CDR3 sequences, about 54% of them present only once. Specimen: cultured CD4+ T cells from blood, collected after SARS-CoV-2 vaccination. The receptor set was obtained from a human donor with COVID-19.

This clonotype was seen a handful of times. This chain uses TRBV15 with TRBJ1-1, with TRBD1 as a possible D gene (5 bases). V was clipped by 0 bases and J by 8 bases, with 10 bases between them. The CDR3 has 13 amino acids. The V gene's germline CDR1 is LNHNV and CDR2 YYDKDF (reference sequence). The CDR3, as DNA: TGTGCCACCAGCAGAGATAGGTCAGGGGAAGCTTTCTTT. Amino acid sequence: CATSRDRSGEAFF.

The chain combines TRBV6-1 with TRBJ2-4, with 11 bases identical to TRBD2. Unmatched junction bases numbered 9, after V lost 6 bases and J lost 5 bases. The germline V gene encodes CDR1 MNHNS and CDR2 SASEGT. This CDR3 is built from 16 residues. The chain's CDR3 is CASRGILAGEQNIQYF. The CDR3 DNA sequence: TGTGCCAGCAGAGGCATACTAGCGGGGGAACAAAACATTCAGTACTTC.

This clonotype was detected a few times. V gene TRBV6-1 combines with J gene TRBJ2-5; tentatively, D is TRBD2 (6 bases). Germline V gene data show CDR1 as MNHNS and CDR2 as SASEGT. V was clipped by 7 bases and J by 5 bases, with 17 bases between them. The CDR3 consists of 14 residues. The CDR3: CASTRDLGGETQYF. CDR3 sequence (DNA): TGTGCCAGCACCCGGGACCTTGGGGGGGAGACCCAGTACTTC.

The chain joins TRBV7-9 to TRBJ1-3, with D hard to call. The germline V gene encodes CDR1 SEHNR and CDR2 FQNEAQ (reference sequence). This CDR3 comprises 15 residues. The V gene lost 3 bases and the J gene lost 0 bases, with 9 bases spanning the gap. CDR3 loop: CASSLRGSSGNTIYF. The CDR3 region has the DNA TGTGCCAGCAGCTTGCGGGGTAGCTCTGGAAACACCATATATTTT.

The V and J genes are TRBV7-2 and TRBJ1-2; no firm D call. V was clipped by 3 bases and J by 5 bases, with 7 bases between them. This CDR3 contains 12 residues. Germline CDR1 and CDR2: SGHTA and FQGNSA. The CDR3 reads CASSFQGYGYTF. The CDR3 DNA is TGTGCCAGCAGCTTTCAAGGATATGGCTACACCTTC.

This chain links TRBV27 with TRBJ1-1; 8 bases agree with TRBD1. From germline, CDR1 is MNHEY and CDR2 SMNVEV (reference sequence). The CDR3 is 14 residues long. V lost 5 bases and J lost 4; bases outside the gene matches: 6. The CDR3 loop is CASSLRDRSTEAFF. The CDR3 region has the DNA TGTGCCAGCAGTCTCCGGGACAGGAGCACTGAAGCTTTCTTT.

This clonotype occurred a few times. The chain recombines TRBV24-1 with TRBJ1-2; D might be TRBD1 (5 bases). Germline CDR1 reads KGHDR; CDR2 reads SFDVKD. Trimming took off 4 bases at V and 4 bases at J, with 9 bases between the two ends. This CDR3 region has 13 residues. CDR3 amino acids: CATSEGVPYGYTF. The CDR3, as DNA: TGTGCCACCAGTGAGGGGGTCCCCTATGGCTACACCTTC.

This clonotype has more than one count but fewer than ten. The V and J genes are TRBV6-1 and TRBJ1-6; no firm D call. V was clipped by 2 bases and J by 4 bases, with 9 bases between them. From germline, CDR1 is MNHNS and CDR2 SASEGT. This CDR3 spans 15 amino acids. This CDR3 reads CASSETFGYNSPLHF. The CDR3 nucleotides read TGTGCCAGCAGTGAAACTTTCGGTTATAATTCACCCCTCCACTTT.

This clonotype was found a few times. V usage is TRBV12-3 or TRBV12-4 and J usage is TRBJ1-2, with D perhaps TRBD1 (5 bases). This CDR3 region has 15 residues. V lost 4 bases and J lost 0, with 12 bases in between. The CDR3 region has the DNA TGTGCCAGCAGTTCCGCAGGGTCTCCTAACTATGGCTACACCTTC. It codes for CASSSAGSPNYGYTF.

As concerns this clonotype: No conserved phenylalanine or tryptophan is present at the end of the CDR3, so a read error is the likely explanation. This sequence joins TRBV6-1 and TRBJ2-5, with D possibly matching TRBD1 (5 bases). CDR3 length equals 13 residues. Per germline, CDR1 MNHNS and CDR2 SASEGT. V lost 5 bases to trimming and J lost 3 bases, with 10 bases between them. In DNA form, the CDR3 reads TGTGCCAGCAGTAGCTGGGGCAAAGAGACCCAGTACTAC. Translated: CASSSWGKETQYY.

This clonotype was seen a few times. Relative to the germline gene, one junction end is altered; a read error may explain this. The chain is built from TRBV6-1 and TRBJ1-5; 10 bases fit TRBD1. The CDR3 extends over 16 amino acids. Germline-derived CDR1 and CDR2 are MNHNS and SASEGT. CDR3 in DNA: TGTGCCAGCAGACCCCGACAGGGGGCCAGCAGTCAGCCCCAGCATTTT. It specifies CASRPRQGASSQPQHF.

In DNA, the CDR3 is TGTGCCAGCAGTACTGGAGGGGAAGGGGGCTACACCTTC. Translating it yields CASSTGGEGGYTF. The chain joins TRBV6-1 to TRBJ1-2, with D maybe TRBD1 (5 bases). The CDR3 consists of 13 residues. Germline values: CDR1 MNHNS, CDR2 SASEGT. Trimming pared 5 bases from V and 8 bases from J, leaving 15 bases between.

The rearrangement links TRBV6-1 to TRBJ2-7, with D maybe TRBD1 (7 bases). This CDR3 region has 16 residues. V gave up 4 bases and J gave up 2 bases, with 18 bases separating them. CDR1 is MNHNS, CDR2 SASEGT, per germline. CDR3 loop: CASSGLRTGGTYEQYF. In DNA, the CDR3 is TGTGCCAGCAGTGGATTACGGACAGGAGGGACCTACGAGCAGTACTTC.

This chain links TRBV5-1 with TRBJ2-3; no reliable D call. The V and J ends lost 0 bases and 2 bases respectively, with 7 bases between them. This CDR3 is 14 amino acids long. Looked up from germline, CDR1 is SGHRS and CDR2 is YFSETQ. The CDR3 spells CASSLEGYTDTQYF. The CDR3 nucleotides are TGCGCCAGCAGCTTGGAGGGATACACAGATACGCAGTATTTT.

The rearrangement links TRBV7-2 to TRBJ1-3, with TRBD1 matching 8 bases. Germline lookup yields CDR1 SGHTA and CDR2 FQGNSA. Trimming at V came to 6 bases and at J to 2 bases, leaving 9 bases not matched to a gene. The CDR3 runs 16 residues. The CDR3 sequence: CASSLRDRSPGNTIYF. DNA for the CDR3: TGTGCCAGCAGTCTCCGGGACAGGTCCCCTGGAAACACCATATATTTT.

This rearrangement joins TRBV7-2 to TRBJ1-2; TRBD1 matches at 10 bases. The CDR3 runs 14 residues. Germline assignment: CDR1 SGHTA and CDR2 FQGNSA. The ends lost 5 bases at V and 5 bases at J; junction bases unmatched: 5. The CDR3 spells CASSRGQGEYGYTF. In DNA, the CDR3 is TGTGCCAGCAGCCGTGGACAGGGGGAGTATGGCTACACCTTC.

V gene TRBV7-2 combines with J gene TRBJ2-5; TRBD2 matches 9 bases. The CDR3 extends over 17 amino acids. J was trimmed by 5 bases and V by 5 bases; bases with no gene match: 15. Germline V gene sequence: CDR1 SGHTA, CDR2 FQGNSA. The CDR3 DNA follows: TGTGCCAGCAGCCCCTACTTTAGCGGGGGTATTAAGGAGACCCAGTACTTC. Amino acids: CASSPYFSGGIKETQYF.

To note about this clonotype: The CDR3 does not close with the conserved phenylalanine or tryptophan, likely indicating a read error. V usage is TRBV15 and J usage is TRBJ1-2; D is ambiguous. The V gene lost 0 bases and the J gene lost 7 bases, with 12 bases spanning the gap. Germline-derived CDR1 and CDR2 are LNHNV and YYDKDF (reference sequence). The CDR3 consists of 14 residues. The CDR3 DNA is TGTGCCACCAGCAGAGACGGACTGGGGATTGGCTACACCCTC. This codes for CATSRDGLGIGYTL.

J is TRBJ2-7 and V is TRBV7-6, with TRBD1 matching 9 bases. The CDR3 is 15 residues long. The trim removed 5 bases at V and 2 bases at J, leaving 7 bases unmatched. Germline assignment: CDR1 SGHVS and CDR2 FNYEAQ. CDR3 residues: CASSPGQGLPYEQYF. CDR3 coding DNA: TGTGCCAGCAGCCCAGGACAGGGGCTTCCCTACGAGCAGTACTTC. Based on the CDR3 plus reference TRBV7-6 and TRBJ2-7, the full variable domain is GAGVSQSPRYKVTKRGQDVALRCDPISGHVSLYWYRQALGQGPEFLTYFNYEAQQDKSGLPNDRFSAERPEGSISTLTIQRTEQRDSAMYRCASSPGQGLPYEQYFGPGTRLTVT.

This chain connects TRBV20-1 to TRBJ2-3; 10 bases align to TRBD1. The CDR3 spans 15 residues. V trimming: 2 bases; J trimming: 4 bases; junction bases outside the gene matches: 6. Germline V gives CDR1 DFQATT, CDR2 SNEGSKA (reference sequence). CDR3 in amino acids: CSARRDRGFPDTQYF. CDR3 nucleotide sequence: TGCAGTGCTAGACGGGACAGGGGCTTTCCAGATACGCAGTATTTT.

This chain uses TRBV20-1 with TRBJ1-1; 7 bases fit TRBD1. The ends lost 3 bases at V and 3 bases at J; junction bases unmatched: 7. Germline V gene data show CDR1 as DFQATT and CDR2 as SNEGSKA (reference sequence). CDR3 length: 14 residues. CDR3 nucleotide sequence: TGCAGTGCTAGTCGCCCAGGGGGGGACACTGAAGCTTTCTTT. It specifies CSASRPGGDTEAFF.